This is a list of T cell receptor beta chains from one sample in a study of cytomegalovirus exposure and HLA in healthy donors. Sequencing was performed with immunoSEQ multiplex PCR; in TCRdb, only in-frame clones are kept and a portion is missing. The sample consists of approximately 160,000 clones, 68% of them appearing once. Sequencing was carried out using PBMCs. Receptors were obtained from a young woman in good health and CMV-seropositive. The CDR3 runs from the conserved cysteine through the conserved F or W. The D gene is left open where the match is weak. Size is stated for part of the rows, as once, few or many counts, or as a class when the clone is expanded.

>TRBD2|14|once|TRBJ2-3|TRBV25-1
CASSKLAGGVTQYF
>TRBD1|13|once|TRBJ1-2|TRBV7-2
CASSFAGGYGYTF
>NA|18|NA|TRBJ2-1|TRBV19
CASSIVHPWQGGYNEQFF
>TRBD2|15|few|TRBJ2-1|TRBV4-1
CASSQGSLAVNEQFF
>NA|13|NA|TRBJ2-7|TRBV5-1
CASSHRTPYEQYF
>NA|14|once|TRBJ1-2|TRBV30
CAWSVSRGFDGYTF
>TRBD2|21|NA|TRBJ2-3|TRBV9
CASSGKGTSGSMSTSTDTQYF
>NA|15|few|TRBJ1-2|TRBV7-2
CASSLLVPRKYGYTF
>NA|16|NA|TRBJ1-3|TRBV28
CASSPERQASGNTIYF
>TRBD2|15|NA|TRBJ2-7|TRBV27
CASGLRAGGPYEQYF
>NA|13|once|TRBJ2-3|TRBV5-4
CASSLTGTDTQYF
>TRBD1|13|NA|TRBJ2-7|TRBV27
CASSFRGTYEQYF
>NA|14|NA|TRBJ2-1|TRBV19
CASSISGLNNEQFF
>TRBD2|12|NA|TRBJ2-3|TRBV6-5
CASRRSGGPWYF
>TRBD2|15|few|TRBJ2-1|TRBV9
CASSVSSGLYNEQFF
>TRBD2|17|NA|TRBJ2-2|TRBV7-9
CASSFKKGLAATGELFF
>NA|12|NA|TRBJ2-2|TRBV7-9
CATAGVTGELFF
>TRBD1|13|NA|TRBJ1-2|TRBV29-1
CSVGTAILYGYTF
>NA|14|NA|TRBJ1-2|TRBV6-5
CASSETGPNYGYTF
>NA|16|NA|TRBJ2-5|TRBV6-5
CASSYSMSLRGETQYF
>NA|15|NA|TRBJ1-5|TRBV7-2
CASSQNPGADQPQHF
>TRBD1|16|few|TRBJ1-2|TRBV5-4
CASSLGGQATSYGYTF